One sample yielded the 29 T cell receptor beta chains listed below, sequenced in a study of post-analysis software for immune sequencing data. Carried by the TCR beta cDNA libraries were unique molecular identifiers. TCRdb passed the PCR reads through MiXCR, listing each CDR3 protein once. This table has some 160,000 distinct CDR3 sequences, roughly 34% appearing once. The material was blood, obtained after autologous hematopoietic stem cell transplantation. These receptors were taken from a girl under 18 with multiple sclerosis.

In this sample, this clonotype turned up a few times. The chain links TRBV28 to TRBJ2-1; a possible D gene is TRBD2 (6 bases). The CDR3 runs to 14 residues. The V gene's germline CDR1 is MDHEN and CDR2 SYDVKM. The V end was cut by 8 bases, the J end by 4 bases, with 15 bases between. CDR3 in DNA: TGTGCCAGCGCTTTAGCGGCCCCTTACAATGAGCAGTTCTTC. It yields the protein CASALAAPYNEQFF.

The chain uses TRBV20-1 and TRBJ1-1; D gene uncertain. This CDR3 spans 15 amino acids. Germline V gene data show CDR1 as DFQATT and CDR2 as SNEGSKA (reference sequence). With 1 base removed from V and 5 bases from J, the gap between germline ends came to 17 bases. The DNA for the CDR3 is TGCAGTGCTAGAGCCCCCCTCCGCCGGGCAACTGAAGCTTTCTTT. Its protein product is CSARAPLRRATEAFF.

The J gene is TRBJ2-1, the V gene TRBV2; 12 bases are a match to TRBD2. The V gene's germline CDR1 is SNHLY and CDR2 FYNNEI. This CDR3 has 15 residues. V was pared by 6 bases and J by 3 bases, with 3 bases of the junction left unmatched. The CDR3, as DNA: TGTGCCAGCAGGGCGACTAGCGGGAGCTACAATGAGCAGTTCTTC. Its translation is CASRATSGSYNEQFF.

The rearrangement joins TRBV10-2 to TRBJ1-2, with D unclear. Trimming stripped 3 bases from V and 0 bases from J, with 8 bases between. The CDR3 runs to 14 residues. From germline, CDR1 is WSHSY and CDR2 SAAADI. The CDR3 sequence is CASSDLAANYGYTF. Written as DNA, the CDR3 is TGCGCCAGCAGTGACCTGGCGGCTAACTATGGCTACACCTTC.

The gene calls are TRBV29-1 and TRBJ2-1; D is possibly TRBD2 (5 bases). The CDR3 extends over 15 amino acids. Germline-derived CDR1 and CDR2 are SQVTM and ANQGSEA. Trimming cost V 0 bases and J 0 bases, with 9 bases left between them. In DNA form, the CDR3 reads TGCAGCGTTGAAGATCGCGGGCCCTCCTACAATGAGCAGTTCTTC. It specifies CSVEDRGPSYNEQFF.

The table lists this clonotype with a few counts. J is TRBJ2-1 and V is TRBV6-1; no clear D gene. Germline V gene lookup returns CDR1 MNHNS and CDR2 SASEGT. V lost 2 bases to trimming and J lost 8 bases, with 7 bases between them. The CDR3 is made up of 12 amino acids. The CDR3 DNA reads as TGTGCCAGCAGTGAAAGTGGGTATGAGCAGTTCTTC. It translates to CASSESGYEQFF.

The chain recombines TRBV5-1 with TRBJ1-1, with a possible D match to TRBD1 (6 bases). V was shortened by 9 bases and J by 1 base, with 13 bases between the two germline ends. This CDR3 has 13 amino acids. CDR1 SGHRS and CDR2 YFSETQ come from the germline V gene. The chain's CDR3 is CATKTGENTEAFF. The CDR3 nucleotides are TGCGCCACAAAGACAGGAGAGAACACTGAAGCTTTCTTT. Filled out from reference TRBV5-1 and TRBJ1-1, the complete variable domain reads KAGVTQTPRYLIKTRGQQVTLSCSPISGHRSVSWYQQTPGQGLQFLFEYFSETQRNKGNFPGRFSGRQFSNSRSEMNVSTLELGDSALYLCATKTGENTEAFFGQGTRLTVV.

V and J are TRBV9 and TRBJ2-1; TRBD2 is a possible D gene (6 bases). The germline gives CDR1 SGDLS, CDR2 YYNGEE. CDR3 size: 14 residues. The V end was cut by 3 bases, the J end by 6 bases, with 13 bases between. The CDR3 DNA is TGTGCCAGCAGCGCCCGGGACTCTTTCAATGAGCAGTTCTTC. This sequence encodes CASSARDSFNEQFF. The whole variable domain, filled in from reference TRBV9 and TRBJ2-1, reads DSGVTQTPKHLITATGQRVTLRCSPRSGDLSVYWYQQSLDQGLQFLIQYYNGEERAKGNILERFSAQQFPDLHSELNLSSLELGDSALYFCASSARDSFNEQFFGPGTRLTVL.

DNA of the CDR3: TGTGCCAGCAGCCCCTCGGAGACAGCAGGCTATGGCTACACCTTC. Its protein is CASSPSETAGYGYTF. This chain links TRBV6-2 or TRBV6-3 with TRBJ1-2, with D perhaps TRBD1 (5 bases). Germline V lookup: CDR1 MNHEY, CDR2 SVGEGT. This CDR3 contains 15 residues. V was trimmed by 6 bases and J by 4 bases, leaving 18 bases between them.

This clonotype was picked up a small number of times. The gene calls are TRBV7-9 and TRBJ2-3; D is possibly TRBD1 or TRBD2 (5 bases each). Germline V gene sequence: CDR1 SEHNR, CDR2 FQNEAQ (reference sequence). The CDR3 is made up of 12 amino acids. Between the trimmed V and J ends, which lost 3 bases and 11 bases, there was a span of 12 bases. DNA of the CDR3: TGTGCCAGCAGCTTTGGACTTCAGGGGCAGTATTTT. This sequence encodes CASSFGLQGQYF.

This clonotype was counted ten times or more. The rearrangement joins TRBV13 to TRBJ2-7; D unclear. The CDR3 is 11 residues long. Germline CDR1 is PRHDT and CDR2 is FYEKMQ (reference sequence). Between the trimmed V and J ends, which lost 5 bases and 3 bases, there was a span of 5 bases. CDR3: CASSRDYEQYF. CDR3 DNA sequence: TGTGCCAGCAGCCGAGACTACGAGCAGTACTTC.

There are many counts of this clonotype. The rearrangement uses TRBV6-1 and TRBJ2-1; tentatively, D is TRBD2 (5 bases). V was cut by 6 bases and J by 9 bases, with 21 bases left in between. The length of the CDR3 is 15 residues. Germline lookup yields CDR1 MNHNS and CDR2 SASEGT. CDR3: CASSSTIFASSEQFF. Written as DNA, the CDR3 is TGTGCCAGCAGCTCGACTATCTTCGCAAGCTCTGAGCAGTTCTTC.

This clonotype was found many times. This chain joins TRBV5-6 and TRBJ2-5, with 11 bases identical to TRBD2. The germline gives CDR1 SGHDT, CDR2 YYEEEE. This CDR3 has 14 amino acids. Trimming took 4 bases from V and 4 from J; bases not matched to a gene: 3. The CDR3 sequence is CASSDTSGRETQYF. In DNA, the CDR3 is TGTGCCAGCAGCGATACTAGCGGGAGAGAGACCCAGTACTTC. The full variable domain, its missing parts supplied by reference TRBV5-6 and TRBJ2-5, is DAGVTQSPTHLIKTRGQQVTLRCSPKSGHDTVSWYQQALGQGPQFIFQYYEEEERQRGNFPDRFSGHQFPNYSSELNVNALLLGDSALYLCASSDTSGRETQYFGPGTRLLVL.

The chain employs TRBV20-1 and TRBJ2-5, with 9 bases fitting TRBD2. Per germline, CDR1 DFQATT and CDR2 SNEGSKA (reference sequence). Trimming took 6 bases from V and 11 from J; bases not matched to a gene: 19. This CDR3 comprises 15 residues. Written as DNA, the CDR3 is TGCAGTGCCCCGGGAAGGGGACTAGCTATCCTTGAGCAGTACTTC. Its translation: CSAPGRGLAILEQYF.

This clonotype has a handful of counts. The genes are TRBV14 and TRBJ1-2; D unresolved. In germline, CDR1 is SGHDN, CDR2 FVKESK. V was clipped by 0 bases and J by 4 bases, with 9 bases between them. This CDR3 has 14 amino acids. The chain's CDR3 is CASSQDRTGYGYTF. CDR3 sequence (DNA): TGTGCCAGCAGCCAAGATCGCACGGGCTATGGCTACACCTTC.

The gene calls are TRBV7-2 and TRBJ1-6; D gene unclear. The CDR3 sequence is 13 residues long. Trimming cost V 2 bases and J 8 bases, with 7 bases left between them. Germline V gives CDR1 SGHTA, CDR2 FQGNSA. The CDR3 protein is CASSLLPDSPLHF. The DNA for the CDR3 is TGTGCCAGCAGCTTATTGCCAGATTCACCCCTCCACTTT.

Points on this clonotype: Germline and junction disagree at one end, which may indicate a read error. This rearrangement joins TRBV15 to TRBJ2-6, with D perhaps TRBD1 (5 bases). From germline, CDR1 is LNHNV and CDR2 YYDKDF (reference sequence). This CDR3 has 17 amino acids. CDR3 protein: CATSRDLRASGANVRTF. Here the CDR3 DNA reads TGTGCCACCAGCAGAGATCTCAGGGCCTCTGGGGCCAACGTCCGGACTTTC. The whole variable domain, filled in from reference TRBV15 and TRBJ2-6, reads DAMVIQNPRYQVTQFGKPVTLSCSQTLNHNVMYWYQQKSSQAPKLLFHYYDKDFNNEADTPDNFQSRRPNTSFCFLDIRSPGLGDTAMYLCATSRDLRASGANVRTFGAGSRLTVL.

There are a few counts of this clonotype. V and J are TRBV2 and TRBJ2-5; no clear D. Trimming removed 2 bases at V and 1 base at J, with 11 bases between. The CDR3 is 15 residues long. The V gene's germline CDR1 is SNHLY and CDR2 FYNNEI. For the CDR3, the DNA is TGTGCCAGCAGTGAAATGCGGAGACGCCAAGAGACCCAGTACTTC. This codes for CASSEMRRRQETQYF.

As concerns this clonotype: A much larger clone lies one base from this, so it may be a read error. The chain has TRBV5-1 and TRBJ1-1; D remains unclear. The CDR3 contains 13 residues. Trimming pared 10 bases from V and 2 bases from J, leaving 15 bases between. Germline assignment: CDR1 SGHRS and CDR2 YFSETQ. CDR3 residues: CACATGRNTEAFF. CDR3 in DNA: TGCGCCTGCGCCACGGGCCGAAACACTGAAGCTTTCTTT. Together with reference TRBV5-1 and TRBJ1-1, the CDR3 gives the full variable domain: KAGVTQTPRYLIKTRGQQVTLSCSPISGHRSVSWYQQTPGQGLQFLFEYFSETQRNKGNFPGRFSGRQFSNSRSEMNVSTLELGDSALYLCACATGRNTEAFFGQGTRLTVV.

This clonotype turned up a few times. A much larger clone sits a single nucleotide away, making a read error possible. The rearrangement joins TRBV12-3 or TRBV12-4 to TRBJ2-3, with D hard to call. This CDR3 region has 15 residues. CDR3 bases: TGTGCCAGCAGTTTAGGCAGTCATAGCACAGATGCGCAGTATTTT. Translating gives CASSLGSHSTDAQYF.

This clonotype has a count of ten or more. The chain links TRBV28 to TRBJ2-7, with a tentative D call TRBD2 (5 bases). CDR1 and CDR2 from the germline V gene are MDHEN and SYDVKM. This CDR3 has 15 residues. The ends were cut back, 5 bases at V and 0 bases at J, with 14 bases in the middle. CDR3 protein: CASSQGLALSYEQYF. As DNA, the CDR3 is TGTGCCAGCAGTCAAGGACTGGCCCTCTCCTACGAGCAGTACTTC.

Concerning this clonotype: This could be a read error, since a much larger clone is one nucleotide away. The rearrangement joins TRBV4-3 to TRBJ2-6; TRBD2 aligns across 10 bases. CDR1 LGHNA and CDR2 YSLEER come from the germline V gene. The CDR3 covers 20 residues. Germline trimming cut 1 base from V and 0 bases from J; bases unmatched to any gene: 9. CDR3 amino acids: CASSQVVPSGGSSGANVLTF. The CDR3 region has the DNA TGCGCCAGCAGCCAAGTTGTCCCTAGCGGGGGTTCCTCTGGGGCCAACGTCCTGACTTTC.

The chain is built from TRBV6-2 or TRBV6-3 and TRBJ2-7; D is possibly TRBD1 or TRBD2 (6 bases each). Per germline, CDR1 MNHEY and CDR2 SVGEGT. The CDR3 is 15 amino acids. The V and J ends lost 6 bases and 2 bases respectively, with 17 bases between them. In DNA form, the CDR3 reads TGTGCCAGCAGAGGGGGGTTAGCGAAACCCTACGAGCAGTACTTC. It yields the protein CASRGGLAKPYEQYF.

The genes are TRBV7-9 and TRBJ2-3; D is ambiguous. This CDR3 region has 14 residues. Germline V lookup: CDR1 SEHNR, CDR2 FQNEAQ (reference sequence). Trimming left V 5 bases short and J 0 bases short, with 9 bases between. The CDR3 DNA sequence: TGTGCCAGCAGCCCCACGTCGAGCACAGATACGCAGTATTTT. This sequence encodes CASSPTSSTDTQYF.

The genes are TRBV11-2 and TRBJ2-1; D not resolved. V dropped 1 base and J dropped 6 bases, with 7 bases sitting between them. Per the germline V gene, CDR1 is SGHAT and CDR2 is FQNNGV. This CDR3 region has 13 residues. CDR3 nucleotide sequence: TGTGCCAGCAGCTTAGTGGCCAGCAATGAGCAGTTCTTC. Translated, it gives CASSLVASNEQFF.

This clonotype was seen repeatedly, ten times or more. V gene TRBV6-4 combines with J gene TRBJ2-3; 7 bases match TRBD2. The CDR3 is 14 residues long. V gave up 2 bases and J gave up 6 bases; unmatched junction bases: 5. Per the germline V gene, CDR1 is MRHNA and CDR2 is SNTAGT. The CDR3 sequence is CASSDGVGGDTQYF. CDR3 sequence (DNA): TGTGCCAGCAGTGACGGAGTCGGGGGGGATACGCAGTATTTT.

The chain combines TRBV25-1 with TRBJ2-7, with D maybe TRBD1 (6 bases). The length of the CDR3 is 15 residues. V was cut by 6 bases and J by 3 bases, with 18 bases left in between. Germline CDR1 is MGHDK and CDR2 is SYGVNS. The CDR3 region has the DNA TGTGCCAGCAGCGGTCTAGGACAGTCGATCTACGAGCAGTACTTC. It specifies CASSGLGQSIYEQYF.

This clonotype was seen a few times. This chain uses TRBV28 with TRBJ2-1, with 7 bases fitting TRBD1. CDR1 is MDHEN and CDR2 is SYDVKM in the germline V gene. The V segment lost 2 bases and the J segment 9 bases; nucleotides outside the gene matches: 19. The CDR3 is 18 residues long. CDR3 DNA: TGTGCCAGCAGTTTACAATTTGAGGGGGCCCACATCGACGGTGAGCAGTTCTTC. Residues: CASSLQFEGAHIDGEQFF.

This clonotype was detected only a few times. J is TRBJ1-5 and V is TRBV9; a weak D match, TRBD1 (5 bases). The CDR3 is 13 residues long. The germline V gene has CDR1 SGDLS and CDR2 YYNGEE. Trimming cost V 0 bases and J 10 bases, with 11 bases left between them. CDR3 in DNA: TGTGCCAGCAGCGTAGGGGGGGGTGGTCCCCAGCATTTT. This encodes CASSVGGGGPQHF.